The present T cell receptor beta chain was sequenced within a study of TIL therapy for anti-PD-1-resistant metastatic lung cancer. Study in general: Tumors carried a median approximately 1.6 non-synonymous mutations per megabase.

The ends were cut back, 3 bases at V and 6 bases at J, with 9 bases in the middle. CDR1 and CDR2 from the germline V gene are SGHAT and FQNNGV. There are 13 residues in the CDR3. The libraries were made with immunoSEQ v3. Libraries were sequenced to some 2 million read pairs (survey) or roughly 4.5-6.5 million (deep). The repertoire was sequenced with immunoSEQ multiplex PCR; TCRdb's copy has only in-frame clones and lacks some. The data hold 25,000 to 40,000 clones, with 60% to 80% observed a single time. The sample holds one count of this clone. The sample's time point: pre-treatment sample, taken before nivolumab and TIL therapy.

Here the sequenced sample was blood, taken at baseline. V usage is TRBV11-2 and J usage is TRBJ2-1, with a possible D match to TRBD1 (6 bases). The clonotype was recovered from a woman aged 25 to 80 with non-small cell lung cancer. The CDR3 region is CASSFRRGNEQFF. As DNA, the CDR3 is TGTGCCAGCAGCTTTCGCAGGGGCAATGAGCAGTTCTTC.